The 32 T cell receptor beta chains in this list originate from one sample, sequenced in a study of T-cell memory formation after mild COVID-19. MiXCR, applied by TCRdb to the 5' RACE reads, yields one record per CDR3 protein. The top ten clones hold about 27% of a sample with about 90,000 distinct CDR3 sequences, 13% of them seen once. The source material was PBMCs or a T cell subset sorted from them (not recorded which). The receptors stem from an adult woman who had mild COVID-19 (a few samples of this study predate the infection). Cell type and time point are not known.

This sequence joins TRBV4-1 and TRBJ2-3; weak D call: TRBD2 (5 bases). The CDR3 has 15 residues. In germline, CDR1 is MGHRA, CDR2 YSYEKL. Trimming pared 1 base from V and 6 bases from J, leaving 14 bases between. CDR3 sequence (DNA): TGCGCCAGCAGCCAAGGGCTAGCTTTCGGTGATACGCAGTATTTT. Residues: CASSQGLAFGDTQYF.

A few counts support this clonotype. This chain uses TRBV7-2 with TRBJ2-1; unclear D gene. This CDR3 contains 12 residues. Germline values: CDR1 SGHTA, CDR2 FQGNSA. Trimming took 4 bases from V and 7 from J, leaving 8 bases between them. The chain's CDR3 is CASSSQKNEQFF. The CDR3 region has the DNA TGTGCCAGCAGCTCTCAAAAGAATGAGCAGTTCTTC.

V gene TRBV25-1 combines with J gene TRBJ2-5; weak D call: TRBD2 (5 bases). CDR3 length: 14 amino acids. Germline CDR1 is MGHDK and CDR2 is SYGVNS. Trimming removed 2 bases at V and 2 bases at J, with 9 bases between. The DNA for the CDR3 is TGTGCCAGCAGTGAACAGCTAGCACAAGAGACCCAGTACTTC. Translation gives CASSEQLAQETQYF. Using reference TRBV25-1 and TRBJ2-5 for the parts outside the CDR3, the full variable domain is EADIYQTPRYLVIGTGKKITLECSQTMGHDKMYWYQQDPGMELHLIHYSYGVNSTEKGDLSSESTVSRIRTEHFPLTLESARPSHTSQYLCASSEQLAQETQYFGPGTRLLVL.

The CDR3 region is CATSMRPVPGELFF. The CDR3 DNA reads as TGTGCCACCAGTATGCGCCCGGTTCCCGGGGAGCTGTTTTTT. The chain employs TRBV15 and TRBJ2-2; D uncertain. CDR1 is LNHNV, CDR2 YYDKDF, per germline (reference sequence). V was pared by 6 bases and J by 6 bases, with 14 bases between. The CDR3 is 14 amino acids.

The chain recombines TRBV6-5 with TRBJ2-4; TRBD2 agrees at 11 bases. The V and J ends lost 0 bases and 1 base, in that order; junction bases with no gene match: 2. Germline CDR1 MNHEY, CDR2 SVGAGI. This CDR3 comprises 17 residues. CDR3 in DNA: TGTGCCAGCAGTTACTCGGCTAGCGGGGGGGCCAAAAACATTCAGTACTTC. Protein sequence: CASSYSASGGAKNIQYF.

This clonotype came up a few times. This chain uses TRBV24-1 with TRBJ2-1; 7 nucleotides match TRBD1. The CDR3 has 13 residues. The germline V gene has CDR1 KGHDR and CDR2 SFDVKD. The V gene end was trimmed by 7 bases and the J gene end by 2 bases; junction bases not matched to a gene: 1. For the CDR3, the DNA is TGTGCCACCAGCCAGGGGGCCTACAATGAGCAGTTCTTC. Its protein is CATSQGAYNEQFF.

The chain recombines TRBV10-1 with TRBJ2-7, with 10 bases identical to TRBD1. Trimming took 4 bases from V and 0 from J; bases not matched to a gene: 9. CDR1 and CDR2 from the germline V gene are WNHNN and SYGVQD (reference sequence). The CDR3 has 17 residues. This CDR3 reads CASSVGQGDLSSYEQYF. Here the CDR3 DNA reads TGCGCCAGCAGTGTCGGACAGGGGGACCTGAGCTCCTACGAGCAGTACTTC.

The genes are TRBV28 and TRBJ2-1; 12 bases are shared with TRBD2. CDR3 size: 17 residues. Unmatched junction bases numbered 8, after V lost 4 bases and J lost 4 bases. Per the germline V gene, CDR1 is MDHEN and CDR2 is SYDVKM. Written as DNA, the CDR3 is TGTGCCAGCAGTTCCGGACTAGCGGGAACCGGTTACAATGAGCAGTTCTTC. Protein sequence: CASSSGLAGTGYNEQFF.

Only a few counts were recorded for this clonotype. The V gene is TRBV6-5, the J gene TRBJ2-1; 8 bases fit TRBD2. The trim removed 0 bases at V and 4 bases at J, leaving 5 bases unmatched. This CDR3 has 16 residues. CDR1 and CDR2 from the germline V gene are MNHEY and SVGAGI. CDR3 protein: CASSYSSSGPYNEQFF. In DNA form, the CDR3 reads TGTGCCAGCAGTTACTCGTCTAGCGGGCCTTACAATGAGCAGTTCTTC.

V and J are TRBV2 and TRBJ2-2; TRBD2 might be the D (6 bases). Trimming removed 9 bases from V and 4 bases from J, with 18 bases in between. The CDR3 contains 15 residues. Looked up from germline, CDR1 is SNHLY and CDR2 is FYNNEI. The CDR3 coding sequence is TGTGCCAGGGGTACTAGCCGTCCTAGCACCGGGGAGCTGTTTTTT. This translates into CARGTSRPSTGELFF.

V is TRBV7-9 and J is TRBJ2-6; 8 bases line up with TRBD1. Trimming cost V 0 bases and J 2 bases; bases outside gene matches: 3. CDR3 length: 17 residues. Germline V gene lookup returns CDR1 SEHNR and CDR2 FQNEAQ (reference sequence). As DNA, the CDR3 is TGTGCCAGCAGCTTAGCCTCACAGGGGGCTGGGGCCAACGTCCTGACTTTC. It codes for CASSLASQGAGANVLTF.

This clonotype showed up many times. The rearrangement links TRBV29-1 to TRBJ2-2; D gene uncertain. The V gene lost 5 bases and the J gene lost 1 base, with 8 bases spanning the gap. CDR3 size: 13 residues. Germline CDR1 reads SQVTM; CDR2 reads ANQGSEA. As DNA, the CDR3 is TGCAGCGTTCGACTGATGAACACCGGGGAGCTGTTTTTT. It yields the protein CSVRLMNTGELFF.

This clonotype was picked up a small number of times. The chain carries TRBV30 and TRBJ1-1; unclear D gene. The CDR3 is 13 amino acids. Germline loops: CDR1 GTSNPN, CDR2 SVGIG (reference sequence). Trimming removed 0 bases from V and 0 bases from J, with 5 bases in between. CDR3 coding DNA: TGTGCCTGGAGTGTAGGGTTGAACACTGAAGCTTTCTTT. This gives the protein CAWSVGLNTEAFF.

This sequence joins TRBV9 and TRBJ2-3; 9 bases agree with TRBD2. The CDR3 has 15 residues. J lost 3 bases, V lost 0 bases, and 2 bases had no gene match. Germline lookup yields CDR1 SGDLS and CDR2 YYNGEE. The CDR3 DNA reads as TGTGCCAGCAGCGTAGGTAGCGGGAGTACAGATACGCAGTATTTT. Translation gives CASSVGSGSTDTQYF.

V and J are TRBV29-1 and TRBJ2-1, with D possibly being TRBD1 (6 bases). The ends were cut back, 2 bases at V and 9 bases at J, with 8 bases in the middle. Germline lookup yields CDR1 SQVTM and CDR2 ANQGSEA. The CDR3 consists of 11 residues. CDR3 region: CSVERGSEQFF. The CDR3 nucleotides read TGCAGCGTTGAAAGGGGGAGTGAGCAGTTCTTC.

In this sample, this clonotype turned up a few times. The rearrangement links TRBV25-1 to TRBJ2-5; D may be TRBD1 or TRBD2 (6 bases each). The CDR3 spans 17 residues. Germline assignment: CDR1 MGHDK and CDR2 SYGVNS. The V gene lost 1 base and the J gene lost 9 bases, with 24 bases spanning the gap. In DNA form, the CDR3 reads TGTGCCAGCAGTGAATGGGGACTTAGCGGAGAGGGGGAGGCCCAGTACTTC. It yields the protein CASSEWGLSGEGEAQYF.

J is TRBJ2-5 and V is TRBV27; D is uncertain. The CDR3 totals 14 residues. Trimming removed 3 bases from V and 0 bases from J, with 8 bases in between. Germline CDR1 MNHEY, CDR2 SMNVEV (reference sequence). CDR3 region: CASSLEPYQETQYF. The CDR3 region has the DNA TGTGCCAGCAGTTTGGAACCGTACCAAGAGACCCAGTACTTC.

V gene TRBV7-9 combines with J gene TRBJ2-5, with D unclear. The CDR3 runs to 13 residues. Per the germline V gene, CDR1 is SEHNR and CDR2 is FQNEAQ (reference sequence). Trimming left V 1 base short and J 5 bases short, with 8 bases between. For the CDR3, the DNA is TGTGCCAGCAGCTTAGATGCCGATGAGACCCAGTACTTC. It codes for CASSLDADETQYF. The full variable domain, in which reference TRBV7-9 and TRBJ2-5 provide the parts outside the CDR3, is DTGVSQNPRHKITKRGQNVTFRCDPISEHNRLYWYRQTLGQGPEFLTYFQNEAQLEKSRLLSDRFSAERPKGSFSTLEIQRTEQGDSAMYLCASSLDADETQYFGPGTRLLVL.

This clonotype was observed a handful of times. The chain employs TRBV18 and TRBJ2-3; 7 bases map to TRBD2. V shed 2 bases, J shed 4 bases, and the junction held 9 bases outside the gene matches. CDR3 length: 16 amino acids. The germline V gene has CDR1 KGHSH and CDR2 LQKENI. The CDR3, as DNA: TGTGCCAGCTCACCAGCAAAGTGGGAGGGCCCAGATACGCAGTATTTT. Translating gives CASSPAKWEGPDTQYF.

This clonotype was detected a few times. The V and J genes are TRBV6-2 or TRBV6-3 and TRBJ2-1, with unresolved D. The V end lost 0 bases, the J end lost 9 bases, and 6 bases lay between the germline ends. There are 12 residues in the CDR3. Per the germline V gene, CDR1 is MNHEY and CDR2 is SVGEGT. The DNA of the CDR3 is TGTGCCAGCAGTTACTCGAAGGTTGAGCAGTTCTTC. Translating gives CASSYSKVEQFF.

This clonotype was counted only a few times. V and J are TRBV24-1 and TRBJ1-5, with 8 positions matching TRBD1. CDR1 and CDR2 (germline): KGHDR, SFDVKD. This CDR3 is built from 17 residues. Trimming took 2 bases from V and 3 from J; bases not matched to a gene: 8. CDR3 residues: CATSDSGTGGDNQPQHF. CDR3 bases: TGTGCCACCAGTGATTCCGGGACAGGTGGGGACAATCAGCCCCAGCATTTT.

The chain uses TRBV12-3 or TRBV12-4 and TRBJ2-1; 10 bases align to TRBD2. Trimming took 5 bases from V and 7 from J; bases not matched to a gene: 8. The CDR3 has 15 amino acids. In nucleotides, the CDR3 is TGTGCCAGCAGTCAAGTAGCGGGAGGAGATAATGAGCAGTTCTTC. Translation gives CASSQVAGGDNEQFF.

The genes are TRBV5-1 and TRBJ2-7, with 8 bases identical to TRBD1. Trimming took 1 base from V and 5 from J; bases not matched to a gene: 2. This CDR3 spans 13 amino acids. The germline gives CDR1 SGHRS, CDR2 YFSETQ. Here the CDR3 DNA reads TGCGCCAGCAGCTTGCCGGACAGGGACGAGCAGTACTTC. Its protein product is CASSLPDRDEQYF.

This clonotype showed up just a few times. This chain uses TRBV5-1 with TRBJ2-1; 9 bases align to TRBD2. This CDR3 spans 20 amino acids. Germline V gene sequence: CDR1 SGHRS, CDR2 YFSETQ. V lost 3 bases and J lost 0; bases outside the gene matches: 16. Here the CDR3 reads CASSSPGLAARSSSYNEQFF. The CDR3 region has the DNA TGCGCCAGCAGCTCCCCGGGACTAGCCGCCAGGTCGAGCTCCTACAATGAGCAGTTCTTC. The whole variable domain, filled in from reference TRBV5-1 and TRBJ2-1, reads KAGVTQTPRYLIKTRGQQVTLSCSPISGHRSVSWYQQTPGQGLQFLFEYFSETQRNKGNFPGRFSGRQFSNSRSEMNVSTLELGDSALYLCASSSPGLAARSSSYNEQFFGPGTRLTVL.

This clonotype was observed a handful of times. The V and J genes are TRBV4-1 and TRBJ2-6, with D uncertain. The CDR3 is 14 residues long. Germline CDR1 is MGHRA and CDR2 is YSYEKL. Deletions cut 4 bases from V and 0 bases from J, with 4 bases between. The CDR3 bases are TGCGCCAGCAGCCGTAACTCTGGGGCCAACGTCCTGACTTTC. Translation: CASSRNSGANVLTF.

The CDR3 DNA reads TGTGCCAGCAGCTTAGTTGGTGCCTCCATAGGCTACACCTTC. Protein: CASSLVGASIGYTF. V and J are TRBV11-2 and TRBJ1-2; D call uncertain. V dropped 1 base and J dropped 8 bases, with 14 bases sitting between them. The CDR3 extends over 14 amino acids. Per the germline V gene, CDR1 is SGHAT and CDR2 is FQNNGV.

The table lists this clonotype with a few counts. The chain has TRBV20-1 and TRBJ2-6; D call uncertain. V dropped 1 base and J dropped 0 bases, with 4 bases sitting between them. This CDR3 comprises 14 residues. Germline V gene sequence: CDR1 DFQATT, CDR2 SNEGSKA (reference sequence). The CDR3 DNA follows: TGCAGTGCTAGAGCTCTCTCTGGGGCCAACGTCCTGACTTTC. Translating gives CSARALSGANVLTF.

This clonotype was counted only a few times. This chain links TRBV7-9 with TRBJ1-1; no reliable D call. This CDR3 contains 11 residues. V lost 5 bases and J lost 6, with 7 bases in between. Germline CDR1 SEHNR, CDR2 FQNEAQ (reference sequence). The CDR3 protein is CASSLRPEAFF. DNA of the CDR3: TGTGCCAGCAGCCTCCGGCCTGAAGCTTTCTTT.

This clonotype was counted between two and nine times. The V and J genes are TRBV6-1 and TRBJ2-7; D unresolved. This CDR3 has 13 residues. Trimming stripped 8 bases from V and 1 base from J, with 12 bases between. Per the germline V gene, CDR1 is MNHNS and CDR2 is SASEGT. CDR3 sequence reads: CASEPRRSYEQYF. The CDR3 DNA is TGTGCCAGCGAACCCCGCCGGTCCTACGAGCAGTACTTC.

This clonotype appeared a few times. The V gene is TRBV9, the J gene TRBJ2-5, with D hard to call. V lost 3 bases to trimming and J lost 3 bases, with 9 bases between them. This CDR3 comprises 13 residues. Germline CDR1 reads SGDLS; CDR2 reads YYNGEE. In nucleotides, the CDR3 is TGTGCCAGCAGCGACGTCTTTAAAGAGACCCAGTACTTC. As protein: CASSDVFKETQYF.

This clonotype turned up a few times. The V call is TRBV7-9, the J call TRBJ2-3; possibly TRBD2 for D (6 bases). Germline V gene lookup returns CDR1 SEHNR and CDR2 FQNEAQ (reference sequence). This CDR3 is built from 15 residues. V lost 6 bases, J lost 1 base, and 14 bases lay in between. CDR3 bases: TGTGCCAGCAGGGATGGGCTAGCGCGCACAGATACGCAGTATTTT. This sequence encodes CASRDGLARTDTQYF.

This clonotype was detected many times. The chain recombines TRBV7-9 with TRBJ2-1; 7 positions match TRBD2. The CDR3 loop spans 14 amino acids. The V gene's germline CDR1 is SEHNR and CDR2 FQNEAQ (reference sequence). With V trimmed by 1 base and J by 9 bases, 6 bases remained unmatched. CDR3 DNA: TGTGCCAGCAGCTTAGTCCCTAGCGGCAGTGAGCAGTTCTTC. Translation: CASSLVPSGSEQFF.